This T cell receptor (beta chain) was sequenced in a study of OX40 agonist ivuxolimab in advanced cancers. The overall study: Dose-escalation subjects each had hepatocellular carcinoma, melanoma, renal cell or head and neck cancer. Whole-study findings and limits: Clonal expansion was among the lowest in partial responders at 0.1-3.0 mg/kg, especially CD8+.

Some clones are missing from TCRdb's copy, which holds only in-frame ones; the method was immunoSEQ multiplex PCR. This table has about 53,000 clones, about 88% appearing once. As concerns this clone: Its cognate antigen is unknown.

From germline, CDR1 is MGHRA and CDR2 YSYEKL. With 0 bases removed from V and 7 bases from J, the gap between germline ends came to 9 bases. This CDR3 has 14 amino acids. The rearrangement uses TRBV4-1 and TRBJ1-4; D unclear. Specimen: CD4+ or CD8+ T cells sorted from blood, collected in a trial of the OX40 agonist ivuxolimab. The clonotype comes from an adult with an advanced solid tumor such as melanoma, head and neck, liver or kidney cancer. The CDR3 protein is CASSQEWTGEKLFF. The CDR3 nucleotides read TGCGCCAGCAGCCAAGAGTGGACGGGTGAAAAACTGTTTTTT.